The text below deals with one T cell receptor (beta chain). The data belong to a study of blood T cell repertoires in COVID-19. Trimming cost V 3 bases and J 6 bases; bases outside gene matches: 1. CDR3 length: 14 residues. Germline V gene sequence: CDR1 LNHNV, CDR2 YYDKDF (reference sequence). Assay: immunoSEQ multiplex PCR; the TCRdb copy retains only in-frame clones and omits some. The sample consists of 250,000 to 300,000 clones, about 89% of them appearing once. Sequenced: peripheral blood. The rearrangement joins TRBV15 to TRBJ1-6; 8 nucleotides line up with TRBD1. The origin of this receptor is a woman aged 55-69 years with acute or convalescent COVID-19. The CDR3 is CATSRDRVNSPLHF. The CDR3 nucleotides read TGTGCCACCAGCAGGGACAGGGTTAATTCACCCCTCCACTTT.